This entry is about one TCR beta chain. This clonotype has a count of ten or more. The target of this receptor is not known. Base qualities are not at hand, and no much larger clone is one base apart. For sorted-subset TCR libraries, 1 million sorted CD4+ or CD8+ T cells were used. Peripheral blood was subjected to Ficoll-Hypaque density gradient centrifugation to isolate PBMCs, which were then cryopreserved in liquid nitrogen. The study also sequenced paired sorted CD4+ and CD8+ subsets from healthy controls, HAM/TSP patients and MS patients. The data were obtained in a study of neurological immune-mediated disorders (dated by TCRdb to between 2018 and 2021). About the study as a whole: Peripheral blood TCR-beta repertoires from HTLV-I-associated myelopathy (HAM/TSP) patients, multiple sclerosis patients and healthy controls were compared by UMI-based sequencing. The cohort was made up of 68 subjects, consisting of around 15 HAM/TSP patients, around 35 multiple sclerosis patients and about 20 healthy controls. The 85 to 110 TCR-beta libraries included longitudinal samples, technical triplicates and paired sorted CD4+ and CD8+ T-cell subsets alongside PBMC samples.

From cysteine to phenylalanine, the CDR3 is 13 amino acids long. Only the CDR3 portion is preserved as DNA: 39 bases, with reading frame beginning at the first base. Looking up the germline V gene yields CDR1 SGDLS and CDR2 YYNGEE. V and J are truncated by 7 bases and 5 bases respectively, leaving an intervening sequence of 13 bases. Study-wide findings and limitations: TCR clonal expansion was greatest in HAM/TSP patients and smallest in MS patients, who ranked below even healthy controls. No identical CDR3 amino acid sequences were shared among expanded clones across subjects, suggesting private TCR-beta repertoires in all groups.

cDNA synthesis used template-switch 5'RACE with a primer carrying a 10-nucleotide random unique molecular identifier tagging each TCR transcript. Each sequencing run produced over 200 million TCR-beta sequences covering 15-18 subjects. The RNeasy kit was used for extraction of total RNA. The KAPA Real-time Library Amplification kit was used to amplify TCR-beta VDJ regions with primers for the TCR constant region and the 5'RACE anchor. Sample indexes and Illumina adaptors were added in a first PCR, and a second PCR then increased library yield. After purification with Ampure beads, the TCR product of roughly 650 bp was size-selected on a 2% E-gel SizeSelection system. Before pooling, library quality was assessed on a Bioanalyzer, concentration was determined with Qubit, and library quantification was performed with the Kapa Library Quantification kit. An Illumina HiSeq 2500 was used to sequence the libraries paired-end at 2 x 150 bp. To increase sequence diversity, about 25-30% phiX was spiked into each library pool. The paper's processing steps were these. The UMI-based MiGEC pipeline processed quality-filtered reads and removed over 80% of raw TCR sequences during error correction. IMGT germline references were used for alignment of VDJ genes, and clonotypes were defined by a unique CDR3 amino acid sequence together with V-J genes. Clonal expansion, Shannon diversity and CDR3 relatedness (CalcPairwiseDistances, ClusterSamples) were evaluated with VDJtools, and phylogenetic trees were built with CLCbio workbench. A clone was classed as expanded if it had 8 or more unique UMIs, a cutoff based on coefficient-of-variation modelling across technical triplicates. TCRdb reprocessed the public reads (quality trimming at Q25 with fastp, clone calling with MiXCR) and kept in-frame beta chains. Rows are unified per CDR3 protein, each entry keeping the most common DNA and genes. TCRdb, not the authors, supplied the V and J calls. Here the sample has roughly 3,900 distinct CDR3 sequences; approximately 32% occur a single time. Jointly, the top ten make up roughly 43% of the sample.

In this chain, TRBV9 is recombined with TRBJ2-1; the D gene is perhaps TRBD1 or TRBD2, as each covers 6 bases. What was sequenced was CD8+ T cells from blood. The TCR originated in a man aged 45-65 years with HTLV-1-associated myelopathy (HAM/TSP). The CDR3 is CASGGQVHNEQFF. The DNA sequence is as follows: TGTGCCAGCGGGGGGCAGGTCCACAATGAGCAGTTCTTC.